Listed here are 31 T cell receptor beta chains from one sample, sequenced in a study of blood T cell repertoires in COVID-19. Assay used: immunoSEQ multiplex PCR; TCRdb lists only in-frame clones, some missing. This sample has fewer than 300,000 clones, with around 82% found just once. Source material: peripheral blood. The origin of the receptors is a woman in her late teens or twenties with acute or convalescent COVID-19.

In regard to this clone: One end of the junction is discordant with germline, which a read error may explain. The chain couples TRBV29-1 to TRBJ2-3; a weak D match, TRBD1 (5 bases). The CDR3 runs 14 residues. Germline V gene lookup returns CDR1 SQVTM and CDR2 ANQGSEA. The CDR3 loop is CSVEGRQSTNTQYF. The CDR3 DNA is TGCAGCGTTGAAGGACGACAGTCCACAAATACGCAGTATTTT.

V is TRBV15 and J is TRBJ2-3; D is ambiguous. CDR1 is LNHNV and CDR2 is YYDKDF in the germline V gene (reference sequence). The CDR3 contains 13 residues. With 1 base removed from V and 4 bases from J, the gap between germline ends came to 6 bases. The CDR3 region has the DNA TGTGCCACCAGCAGAGTTCCGGCAGATACGCAGTATTTT. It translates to CATSRVPADTQYF.

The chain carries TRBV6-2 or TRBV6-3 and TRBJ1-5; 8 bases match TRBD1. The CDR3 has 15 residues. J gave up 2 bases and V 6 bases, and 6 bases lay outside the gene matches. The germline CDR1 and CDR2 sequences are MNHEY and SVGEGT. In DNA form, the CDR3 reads TGTGCCAGCAGCACAGGGGGAGGGGGCAATCAGCCCCAGCATTTT. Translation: CASSTGGGGNQPQHF.

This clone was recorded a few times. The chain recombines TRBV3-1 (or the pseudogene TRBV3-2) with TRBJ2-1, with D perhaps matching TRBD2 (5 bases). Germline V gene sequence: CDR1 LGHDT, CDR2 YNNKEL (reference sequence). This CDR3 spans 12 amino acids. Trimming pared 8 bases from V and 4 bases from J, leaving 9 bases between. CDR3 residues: CASHSEYNEQFF. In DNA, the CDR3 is TGTGCCAGCCATAGCGAGTACAATGAGCAGTTCTTC.

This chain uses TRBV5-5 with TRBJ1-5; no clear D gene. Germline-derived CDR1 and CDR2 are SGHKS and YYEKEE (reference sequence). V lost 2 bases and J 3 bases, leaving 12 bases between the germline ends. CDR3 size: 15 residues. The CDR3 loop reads CASSFSADLNQPQHF. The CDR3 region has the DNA TGTGCCAGCAGCTTCTCAGCGGATCTCAATCAGCCCCAGCATTTT.

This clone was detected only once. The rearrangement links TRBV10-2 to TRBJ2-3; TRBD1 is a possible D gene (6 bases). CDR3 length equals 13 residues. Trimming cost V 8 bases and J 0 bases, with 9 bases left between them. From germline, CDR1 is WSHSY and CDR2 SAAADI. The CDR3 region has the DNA TGCGCCAGCGGAAGGGGGAGCACAGATACGCAGTATTTT. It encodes CASGRGSTDTQYF.

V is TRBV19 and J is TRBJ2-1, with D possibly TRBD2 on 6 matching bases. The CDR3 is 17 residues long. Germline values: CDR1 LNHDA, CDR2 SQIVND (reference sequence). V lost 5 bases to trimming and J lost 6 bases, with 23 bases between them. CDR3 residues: CASSYLRGSGRRNEQFF. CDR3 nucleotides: TGTGCCAGTAGTTATTTGAGGGGTAGCGGTCGACGCAATGAGCAGTTCTTC.

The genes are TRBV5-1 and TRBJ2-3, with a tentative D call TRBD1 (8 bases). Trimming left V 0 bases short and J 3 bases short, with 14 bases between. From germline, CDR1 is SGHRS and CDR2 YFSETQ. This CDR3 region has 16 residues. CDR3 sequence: CASSLAVQGGTDTQYF. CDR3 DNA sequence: TGCGCCAGCAGCTTGGCAGTACAGGGGGGGACAGATACGCAGTATTTT.

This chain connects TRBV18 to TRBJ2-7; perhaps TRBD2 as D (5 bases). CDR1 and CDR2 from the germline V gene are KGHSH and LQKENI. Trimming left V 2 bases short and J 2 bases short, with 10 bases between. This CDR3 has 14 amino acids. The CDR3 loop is CASSPETITYEQYF. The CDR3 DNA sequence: TGTGCCAGCTCACCAGAGACTATAACCTACGAGCAGTACTTC.

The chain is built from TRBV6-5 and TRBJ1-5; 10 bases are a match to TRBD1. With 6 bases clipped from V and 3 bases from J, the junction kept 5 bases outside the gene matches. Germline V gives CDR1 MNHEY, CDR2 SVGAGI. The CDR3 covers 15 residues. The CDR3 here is CASRLTGGNNQPQHF. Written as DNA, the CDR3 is TGTGCCAGCAGACTGACAGGGGGCAACAATCAGCCCCAGCATTTT.

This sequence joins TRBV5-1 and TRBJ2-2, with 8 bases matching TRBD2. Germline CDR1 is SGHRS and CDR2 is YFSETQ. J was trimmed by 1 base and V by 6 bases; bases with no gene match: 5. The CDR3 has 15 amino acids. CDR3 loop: CASMVAGGNTGELFF. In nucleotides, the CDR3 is TGCGCCAGCATGGTGGCGGGAGGGAACACCGGGGAGCTGTTTTTT.

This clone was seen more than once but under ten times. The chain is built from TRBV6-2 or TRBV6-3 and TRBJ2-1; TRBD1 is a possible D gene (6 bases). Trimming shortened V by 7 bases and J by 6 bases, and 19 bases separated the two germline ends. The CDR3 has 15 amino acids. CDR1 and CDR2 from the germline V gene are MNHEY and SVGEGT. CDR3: CASTPGAAWGNEQFF. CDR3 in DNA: TGTGCCAGCACCCCAGGGGCCGCTTGGGGCAATGAGCAGTTCTTC.

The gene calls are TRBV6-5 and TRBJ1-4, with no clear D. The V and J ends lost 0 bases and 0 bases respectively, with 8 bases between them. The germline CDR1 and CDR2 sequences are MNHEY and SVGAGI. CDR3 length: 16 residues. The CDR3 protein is CASSYSHLSTNEKLFF. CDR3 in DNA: TGTGCCAGCAGTTACTCCCATCTATCAACTAATGAAAAACTGTTTTTT.

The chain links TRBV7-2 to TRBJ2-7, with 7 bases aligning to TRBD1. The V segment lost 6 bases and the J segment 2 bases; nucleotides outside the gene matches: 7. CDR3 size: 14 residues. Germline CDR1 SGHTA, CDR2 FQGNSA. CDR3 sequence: CASRSTGSAYEQYF. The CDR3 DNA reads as TGTGCCAGCAGATCGACAGGGTCGGCCTACGAGCAGTACTTC.

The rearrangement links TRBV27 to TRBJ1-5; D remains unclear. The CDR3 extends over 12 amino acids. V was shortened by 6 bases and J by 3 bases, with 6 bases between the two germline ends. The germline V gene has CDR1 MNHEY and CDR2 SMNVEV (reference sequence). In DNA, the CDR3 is TGTGCCAGCAGGAGCCTCAATCAGCCCCAGCATTTT. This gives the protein CASRSLNQPQHF.

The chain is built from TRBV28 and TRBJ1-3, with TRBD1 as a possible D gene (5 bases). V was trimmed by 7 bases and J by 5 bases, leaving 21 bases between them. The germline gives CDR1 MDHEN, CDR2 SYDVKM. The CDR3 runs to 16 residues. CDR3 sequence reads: CASTHRGAQSRNTIYF. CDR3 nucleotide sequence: TGTGCCAGCACCCATCGTGGGGCCCAGTCCCGAAACACCATATATTTT. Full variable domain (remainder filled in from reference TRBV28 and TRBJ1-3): DVKVTQSSRYLVKRTGEKVFLECVQDMDHENMFWYRQDPGLGLRLIYFSYDVKMKEKGDIPEGYSVSREKKERFSLILESASTNQTSMYLCASTHRGAQSRNTIYFGEGSWLTVV.

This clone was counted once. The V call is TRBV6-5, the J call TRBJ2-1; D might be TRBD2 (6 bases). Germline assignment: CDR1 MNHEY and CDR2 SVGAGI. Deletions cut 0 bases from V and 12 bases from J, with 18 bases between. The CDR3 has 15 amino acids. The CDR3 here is CASSYSTTIRAGQFF. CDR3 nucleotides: TGTGCCAGCAGTTACTCGACCACCATTCGAGCGGGGCAGTTCTTC.

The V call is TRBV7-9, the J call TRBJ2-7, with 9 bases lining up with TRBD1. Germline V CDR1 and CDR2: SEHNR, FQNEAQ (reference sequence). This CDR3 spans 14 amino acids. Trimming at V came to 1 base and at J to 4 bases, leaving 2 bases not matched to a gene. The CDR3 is CASSLEQGAYEQYF. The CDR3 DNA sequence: TGTGCCAGCAGCTTAGAACAGGGGGCTTACGAGCAGTACTTC.

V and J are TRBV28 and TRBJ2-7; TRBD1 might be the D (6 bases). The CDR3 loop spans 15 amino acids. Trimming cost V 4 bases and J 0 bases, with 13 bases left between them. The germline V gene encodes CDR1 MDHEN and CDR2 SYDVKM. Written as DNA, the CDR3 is TGTGCCAGCAGTTCCCCCAGGGGCGGCTCCTACGAGCAGTACTTC. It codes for CASSSPRGGSYEQYF.

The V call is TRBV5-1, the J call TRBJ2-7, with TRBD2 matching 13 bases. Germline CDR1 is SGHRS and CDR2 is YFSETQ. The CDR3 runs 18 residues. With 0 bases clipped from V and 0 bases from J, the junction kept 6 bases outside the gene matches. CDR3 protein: CASSLGLAGGPVSYEQYF. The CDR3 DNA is TGCGCCAGCAGCTTGGGACTAGCGGGAGGACCCGTCTCCTACGAGCAGTACTTC.

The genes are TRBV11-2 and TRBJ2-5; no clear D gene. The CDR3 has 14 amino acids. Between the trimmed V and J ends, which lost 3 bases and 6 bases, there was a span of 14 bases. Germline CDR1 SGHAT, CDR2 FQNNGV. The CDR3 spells CASSFERERKTQYF. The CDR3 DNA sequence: TGTGCCAGCAGCTTCGAACGTGAGCGTAAGACCCAGTACTTC.

CDR3: CASSYPTGSSGNTIYF. The CDR3 region has the DNA TGTGCCAGCAGTTACCCTACAGGGAGCTCTGGAAACACCATATATTTT. This rearrangement joins TRBV6-6 to TRBJ1-3, with D maybe TRBD1 (6 bases). CDR1 and CDR2 from the germline V gene are MNHNY and SVGAGI (reference sequence). This CDR3 has 16 residues. Between the trimmed V and J ends, which lost 2 bases and 0 bases, there was a span of 11 bases.

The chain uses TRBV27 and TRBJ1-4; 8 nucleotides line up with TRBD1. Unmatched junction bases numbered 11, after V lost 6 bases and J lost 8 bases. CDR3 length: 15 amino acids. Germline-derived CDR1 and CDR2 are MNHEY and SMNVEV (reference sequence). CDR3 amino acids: CASRQPGQAREKLFF. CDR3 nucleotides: TGTGCCAGCAGACAACCGGGACAGGCCAGGGAAAAACTGTTTTTT.

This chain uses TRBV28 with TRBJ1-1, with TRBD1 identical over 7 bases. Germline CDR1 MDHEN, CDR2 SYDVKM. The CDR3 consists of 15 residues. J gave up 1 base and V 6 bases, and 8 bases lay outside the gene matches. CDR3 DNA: TGTGCCAGCAGCCTACCGGGACAGCGGAACACTGAAGCTTTCTTT. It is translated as CASSLPGQRNTEAFF.

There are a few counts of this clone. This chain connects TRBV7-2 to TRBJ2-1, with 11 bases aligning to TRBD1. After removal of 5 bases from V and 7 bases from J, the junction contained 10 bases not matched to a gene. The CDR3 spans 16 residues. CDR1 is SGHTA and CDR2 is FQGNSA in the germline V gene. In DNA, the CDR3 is TGTGCCAGCAGCAAAAGAGGACAGGGGGCAGGGAATGAGCAGTTCTTC. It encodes CASSKRGQGAGNEQFF.

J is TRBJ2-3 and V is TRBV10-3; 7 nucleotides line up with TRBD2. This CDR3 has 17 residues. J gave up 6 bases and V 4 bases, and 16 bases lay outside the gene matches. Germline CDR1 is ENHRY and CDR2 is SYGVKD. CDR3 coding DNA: TGTGCCATCAGTGTACCCCATGATGTGGGAGGGATGGATACGCAGTATTTT. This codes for CAISVPHDVGGMDTQYF.

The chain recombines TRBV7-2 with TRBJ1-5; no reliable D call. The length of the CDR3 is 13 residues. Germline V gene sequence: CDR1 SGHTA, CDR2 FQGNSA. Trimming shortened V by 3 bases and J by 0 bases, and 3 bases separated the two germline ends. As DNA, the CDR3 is TGTGCCAGCAGCTTCTATAGCAATCAGCCCCAGCATTTT. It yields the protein CASSFYSNQPQHF.

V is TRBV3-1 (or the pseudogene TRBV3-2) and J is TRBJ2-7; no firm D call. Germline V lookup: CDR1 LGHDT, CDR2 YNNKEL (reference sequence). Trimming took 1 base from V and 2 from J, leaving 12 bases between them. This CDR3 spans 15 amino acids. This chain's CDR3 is CASSQGLKTAYEQYF. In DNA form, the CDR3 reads TGTGCCAGCAGCCAAGGGCTGAAAACAGCCTACGAGCAGTACTTC.

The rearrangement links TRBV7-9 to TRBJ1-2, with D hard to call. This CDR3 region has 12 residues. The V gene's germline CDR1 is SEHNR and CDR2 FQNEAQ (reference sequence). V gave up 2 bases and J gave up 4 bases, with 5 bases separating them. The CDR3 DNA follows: TGTGCCAGCAGCTTACAGGTCTATGGCTACACCTTC. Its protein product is CASSLQVYGYTF.

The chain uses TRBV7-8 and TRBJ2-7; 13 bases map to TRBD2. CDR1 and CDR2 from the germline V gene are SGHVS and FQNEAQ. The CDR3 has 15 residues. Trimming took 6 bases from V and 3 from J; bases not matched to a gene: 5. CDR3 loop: CASRLAGGLNYEQYF. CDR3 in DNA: TGTGCCAGCAGACTAGCGGGAGGGCTCAACTACGAGCAGTACTTC.

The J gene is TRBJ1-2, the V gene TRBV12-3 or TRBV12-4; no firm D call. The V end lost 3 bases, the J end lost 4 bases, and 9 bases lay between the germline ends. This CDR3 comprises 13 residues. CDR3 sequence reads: CASSFGEGYGYTF. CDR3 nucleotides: TGTGCCAGCAGTTTCGGGGAAGGCTATGGCTACACCTTC.